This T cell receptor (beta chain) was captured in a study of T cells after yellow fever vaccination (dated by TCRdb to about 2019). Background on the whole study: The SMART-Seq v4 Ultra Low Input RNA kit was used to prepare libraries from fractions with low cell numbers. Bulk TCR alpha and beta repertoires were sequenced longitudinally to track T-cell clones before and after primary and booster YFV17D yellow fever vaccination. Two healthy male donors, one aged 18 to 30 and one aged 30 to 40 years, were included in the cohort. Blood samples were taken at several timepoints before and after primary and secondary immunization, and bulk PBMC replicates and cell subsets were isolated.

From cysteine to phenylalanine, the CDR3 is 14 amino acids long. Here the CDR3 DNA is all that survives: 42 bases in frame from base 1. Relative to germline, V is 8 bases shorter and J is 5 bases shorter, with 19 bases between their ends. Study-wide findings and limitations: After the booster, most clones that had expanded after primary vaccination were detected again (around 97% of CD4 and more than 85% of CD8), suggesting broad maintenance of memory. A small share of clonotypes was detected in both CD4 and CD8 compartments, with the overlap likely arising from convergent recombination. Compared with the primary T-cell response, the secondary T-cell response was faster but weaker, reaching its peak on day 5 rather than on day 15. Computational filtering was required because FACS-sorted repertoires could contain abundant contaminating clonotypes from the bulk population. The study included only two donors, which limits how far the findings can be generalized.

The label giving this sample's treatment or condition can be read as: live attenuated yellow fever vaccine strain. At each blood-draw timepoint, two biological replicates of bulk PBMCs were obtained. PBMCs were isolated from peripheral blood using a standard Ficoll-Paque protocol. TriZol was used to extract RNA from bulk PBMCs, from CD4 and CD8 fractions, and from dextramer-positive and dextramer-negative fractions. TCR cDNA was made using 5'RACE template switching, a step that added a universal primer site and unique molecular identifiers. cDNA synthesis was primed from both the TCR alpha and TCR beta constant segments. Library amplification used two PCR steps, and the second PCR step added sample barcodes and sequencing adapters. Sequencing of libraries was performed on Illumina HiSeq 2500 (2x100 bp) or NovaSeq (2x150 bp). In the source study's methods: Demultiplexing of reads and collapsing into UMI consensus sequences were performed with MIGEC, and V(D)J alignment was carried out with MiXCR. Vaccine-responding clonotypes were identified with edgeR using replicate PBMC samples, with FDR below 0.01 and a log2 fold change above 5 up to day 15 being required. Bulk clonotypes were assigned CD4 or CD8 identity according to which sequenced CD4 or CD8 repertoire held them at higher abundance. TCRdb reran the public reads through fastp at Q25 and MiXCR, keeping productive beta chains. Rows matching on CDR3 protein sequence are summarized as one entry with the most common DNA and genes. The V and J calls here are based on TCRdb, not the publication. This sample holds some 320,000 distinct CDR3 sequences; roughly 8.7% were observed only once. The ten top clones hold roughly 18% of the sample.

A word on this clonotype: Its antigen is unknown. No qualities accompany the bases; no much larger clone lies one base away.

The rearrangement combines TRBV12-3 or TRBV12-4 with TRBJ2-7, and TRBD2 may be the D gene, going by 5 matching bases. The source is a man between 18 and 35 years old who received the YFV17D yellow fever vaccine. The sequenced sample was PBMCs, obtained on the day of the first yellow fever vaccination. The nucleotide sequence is TGTGCCAGCCGACCTGGGCCGGGAACCGACGAGCAGTACTTC. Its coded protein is CASRPGPGTDEQYF.